This TCR beta chain emerged from a study of tumor-infiltrating lymphocytes in primary liver carcinoma. The study's findings and limits: The overlap of tumor-adjacent and tumor-blood pairs was smaller than that of tumor region pairs.

Note on this clonotype: Its antigen is still unknown.

Germline V gives CDR1 PRHDT, CDR2 FYEKMQ (reference sequence). CDR3 size: 16 residues. The authors made TCR beta cDNA from around 500 ng total RNA with a constant-region primer. Three nested multiplex PCR rounds of slightly modified ARM-PCR generated TCR beta libraries. The first two PCR rounds, nine to ten cycles each, used TRBV1-TRBV30 forward primers and a C-beta reverse primer. TCRdb reprocessed the multiplex PCR reads via MiXCR and lists one record per CDR3 protein. Here the sample spans 20,000 to 25,000 distinct CDR3 sequences, roughly 79% being singletons. Bulk tissue was left unsorted, and RNA and DNA were co-extracted from approximately 20-30 mg of it. Patients carried chronic HBV infection without prior treatment. Viable tumor cell content exceeded 80% in every tumor sample.

The receptor was isolated from a woman aged 25 to 39 with primary liver carcinoma and hepatitis B virus infection. Sequences were obtained from liver tumor tissue from sampling region 1. Subset given: tumor region T1, superior pole. This rearrangement joins TRBV13 to TRBJ2-1, with TRBD2 identical over 13 bases. CDR3 coding DNA: TGTACCATCAGCCTCGGGACTAGCGGGGCATACAATGAGCAGTTCTTC. Translated: CTISLGTSGAYNEQFF.